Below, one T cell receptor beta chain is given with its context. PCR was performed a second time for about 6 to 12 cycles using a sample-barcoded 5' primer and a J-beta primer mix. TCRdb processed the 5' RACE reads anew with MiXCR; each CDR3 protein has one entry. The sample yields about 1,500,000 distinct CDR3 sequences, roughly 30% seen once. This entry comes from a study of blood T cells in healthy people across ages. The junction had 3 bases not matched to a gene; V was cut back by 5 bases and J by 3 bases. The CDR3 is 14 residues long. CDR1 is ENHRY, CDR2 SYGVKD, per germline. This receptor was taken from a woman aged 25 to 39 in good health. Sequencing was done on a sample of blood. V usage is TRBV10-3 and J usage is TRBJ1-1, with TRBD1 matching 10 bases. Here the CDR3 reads CAISRQGADTEAFF. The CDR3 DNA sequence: TGTGCCATCAGTAGACAGGGGGCGGACACTGAAGCTTTCTTT.